Sequencing of this T cell receptor (beta chain) was carried out in a study of CD8+CD57+ T cells in acquired aplastic anemia. Investigators profiled TCR beta VDJ and CDR3 from genomic DNA template. TCRdb analysed the reads with MiXCR anew, one entry per CDR3 protein. The top ten hold about 2.6% of the sample, which has 120,000 or so distinct CDR3 sequences, nearly 40% seen once. Previously, flow cytometry had revealed CD8+CD57+ cell expansion in the patients chosen for sequencing. This CDR3 has 14 amino acids. Trimming cost V 7 bases and J 2 bases; bases outside gene matches: 3. Germline V gene data show CDR1 as SNHLY and CDR2 as FYNNEI.

This chain connects TRBV2 to TRBJ2-3; 10 bases align to TRBD2. The sequenced material came from sorted CD4+, CD8+, or CD8+CD57+ T cells (not recorded which) from PBMCs. The clonotype originates from a human donor with aplastic anemia. This chain's CDR3 is CASTGLADTDTQYF. The DNA of the CDR3 is TGTGCCAGCACAGGACTAGCGGACACAGATACGCAGTATTTT.